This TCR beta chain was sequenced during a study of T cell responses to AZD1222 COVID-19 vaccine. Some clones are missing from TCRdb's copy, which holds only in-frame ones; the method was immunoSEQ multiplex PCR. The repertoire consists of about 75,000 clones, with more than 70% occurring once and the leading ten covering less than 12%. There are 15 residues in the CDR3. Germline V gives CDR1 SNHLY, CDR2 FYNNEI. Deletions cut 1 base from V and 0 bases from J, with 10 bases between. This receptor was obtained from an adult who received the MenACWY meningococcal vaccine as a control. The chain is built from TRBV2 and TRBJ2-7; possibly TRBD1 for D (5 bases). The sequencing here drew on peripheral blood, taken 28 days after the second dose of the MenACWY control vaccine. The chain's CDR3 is CASSEEAGASYEQYF. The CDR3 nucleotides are TGTGCCAGCAGTGAAGAGGCTGGGGCCTCCTACGAGCAGTACTTC.